The 14 T cell receptor beta chains below come from one sample, sequenced in a study of blood T cell repertoires in COVID-19. Clones were read by immunoSEQ multiplex PCR, and TCRdb kept only the in-frame ones, dropping some. The sample lists approximately 400,000 clones, more than 70% seen once, with roughly 1.2% in the top ten. The sample comprised PBMCs or T cells enriched from blood (not recorded which). The receptor source for this set is a woman under 30 who had recovered from COVID-19.

The CDR3 here is CASALDTSTDTQYF. The CDR3, as DNA: TGTGCCAGCGCGCTGGACACAAGCACAGATACGCAGTATTTT. V is TRBV6-5 and J is TRBJ2-3; a possible D gene is TRBD1 (5 bases). This CDR3 comprises 14 residues. The germline CDR1 and CDR2 sequences are MNHEY and SVGAGI. Trimming removed 8 bases from V and 0 bases from J, with 12 bases in between.

The chain uses TRBV20-1 and TRBJ1-6; D ambiguous. There are 11 residues in the CDR3. V was trimmed by 3 bases and J by 14 bases, leaving 11 bases between them. Germline CDR1 is DFQATT and CDR2 is SNEGSKA (reference sequence). CDR3 nucleotides: TGCAGTGCTAGTCTCAATACGGCCCTCCACTTT. Translation: CSASLNTALHF.

CDR3 sequence reads: CASSPIVASGDTGELFF. In DNA form, the CDR3 reads TGTGCCAGCAGCCCCATCGTGGCTAGCGGAGACACCGGGGAGCTGTTTTTT. The gene calls are TRBV7-9 and TRBJ2-2; 7 nucleotides match TRBD2. Germline loops: CDR1 SEHNR, CDR2 FQNEAQ (reference sequence). The ends lost 5 bases at V and 3 bases at J; junction bases unmatched: 12. This CDR3 is 17 amino acids long. The full variable domain, rest sourced from reference TRBV7-9 and TRBJ2-2, is DTGVSQNPRHKITKRGQNVTFRCDPISEHNRLYWYRQTLGQGPEFLTYFQNEAQLEKSRLLSDRFSAERPKGSFSTLEIQRTEQGDSAMYLCASSPIVASGDTGELFFGEGSRLTVL.

The CDR3 DNA reads as TGTGCCAGCAGCCTGGGACTTACCCTTCTCCCCCACTTT. This gives the protein CASSLGLTLLPHF. This chain uses TRBV5-8 with TRBJ1-6; a possible D gene is TRBD1 (5 bases). The V end was cut by 4 bases, the J end by 18 bases, with 20 bases between. This CDR3 region has 13 residues. CDR1 SGHTS and CDR2 YDEGEE come from the germline V gene.

This clone has a single count. This chain uses TRBV3-1 (or the pseudogene TRBV3-2) with TRBJ2-7, with 8 bases matching TRBD2. The length of the CDR3 is 15 residues. CDR1 and CDR2 from the germline V gene are LGHDT and YNNKEL (reference sequence). Trimming cost V 0 bases and J 4 bases; bases outside gene matches: 5. In DNA form, the CDR3 reads TGTGCCAGCAGCCAAGAGCGGGGGGTAGAGTACGAGCAGTACTTC. As protein: CASSQERGVEYEQYF.

Comment on this clone: The same CDR3 arises from other DNA sequences in this sample as well. J is TRBJ2-1 and V is TRBV5-1; 9 nucleotides match TRBD1. CDR1 and CDR2 (germline): SGHRS, YFSETQ. The CDR3 has 15 residues. The ends lost 0 bases at V and 4 bases at J; junction bases unmatched: 2. CDR3 residues: CASSLGDRDYNEQFF. The CDR3 DNA sequence: TGCGCCAGCAGCTTGGGGGACAGGGATTACAATGAGCAGTTCTTC.

The V gene is TRBV15, the J gene TRBJ1-6; possible D gene TRBD1, 6 bases. Trimming left V 4 bases short and J 4 bases short, with 8 bases between. The CDR3 runs 14 residues. Germline lookup yields CDR1 LNHNV and CDR2 YYDKDF (reference sequence). The chain's CDR3 is CATSMDSYNSPLHF. The DNA of the CDR3 is TGTGCCACCAGCATGGACAGTTATAATTCACCCCTCCACTTT.

This chain joins TRBV5-1 and TRBJ2-5, with a tentative D call TRBD1 (5 bases). The V gene lost 0 bases and the J gene lost 2 bases, with 14 bases spanning the gap. Per the germline V gene, CDR1 is SGHRS and CDR2 is YFSETQ. This CDR3 region has 16 residues. The CDR3 coding sequence is TGCGCCAGCAGCTTGGCCGCTGACAGACGACAAGAGACCCAGTACTTC. This codes for CASSLAADRRQETQYF.

This clone appeared once. This rearrangement joins TRBV28 to TRBJ1-3; D gene ambiguous. The CDR3 is made up of 15 amino acids. Germline V CDR1 and CDR2: MDHEN, SYDVKM. Trimming shortened V by 7 bases and J by 8 bases, and 21 bases separated the two germline ends. The CDR3 region has the DNA TGTGCCAGCACCCGTCGGGTAGGTGGGCGGGACACCATATATTTT. It yields the protein CASTRRVGGRDTIYF.

This chain uses TRBV7-9 with TRBJ1-4; 9 bases fit TRBD1. V gave up 5 bases and J gave up 8 bases; unmatched junction bases: 6. The CDR3 is 14 residues long. Per the germline V gene, CDR1 is SEHNR and CDR2 is FQNEAQ (reference sequence). CDR3 bases: TGTGCCAGCAGCCGCGACAGGGGGGACGAAAAACTGTTTTTT. Translation: CASSRDRGDEKLFF.

There are a few counts of this clone. The chain recombines TRBV7-9 with TRBJ1-5; tentatively, D is TRBD1 (6 bases). The length of the CDR3 is 16 residues. The V end was cut by 0 bases, the J end by 6 bases, with 15 bases between. Germline-derived CDR1 and CDR2 are SEHNR and FQNEAQ (reference sequence). CDR3 in amino acids: CASSLAGRGWTQPQHF. Written as DNA, the CDR3 is TGTGCCAGCAGCTTAGCGGGCAGGGGATGGACTCAGCCCCAGCATTTT.

This chain joins TRBV19 and TRBJ1-2, with 10 positions matching TRBD1. This CDR3 region has 15 residues. V trimming: 6 bases; J trimming: 8 bases; junction bases outside the gene matches: 12. CDR1 is LNHDA, CDR2 SQIVND, per germline (reference sequence). The CDR3 sequence: CASRIQSGTGVGYTF. CDR3 in DNA: TGTGCCAGTAGGATCCAATCCGGGACAGGGGTAGGCTACACCTTC. Complete variable domain (other parts from reference TRBV19 and TRBJ1-2): DGGITQSPKYLFRKEGQNVTLSCEQNLNHDAMYWYRQDPGQGLRLIYYSQIVNDFQKGDIAEGYSVSREKKESFPLTVTSAQKNPTAFYLCASRIQSGTGVGYTFGSGTRLTVV.

The table lists this clone with a count of one. The genes are TRBV6-2 or TRBV6-3 and TRBJ1-5; D gene uncertain. Between the trimmed V and J ends, which lost 0 bases and 7 bases, there was a span of 10 bases. Germline-derived CDR1 and CDR2 are MNHEY and SVGEGT. This CDR3 region has 14 residues. Here the CDR3 reads CASSYSEGAQPQHF. Written as DNA, the CDR3 is TGTGCCAGCAGTTACTCTGAGGGAGCCCAGCCCCAGCATTTT.

This clone was counted a few times. This chain connects TRBV6-4 to TRBJ2-1, with TRBD2 matching over 7 bases. The CDR3 extends over 15 amino acids. With 2 bases clipped from V and 3 bases from J, the junction kept 4 bases outside the gene matches. CDR1 and CDR2 (germline): MRHNA, SNTAGT. CDR3 sequence (DNA): TGTGCCAGCAGTGACGGCGGGGGAGACTACAATGAGCAGTTCTTC. Its translation: CASSDGGGDYNEQFF.